This T cell receptor beta chain was retrieved from a study of cytomegalovirus exposure and HLA in healthy donors. Findings of the study overall: Investigators reported approximately 150 TCR beta chains as tied to cytomegalovirus. Most TCR sequences proved rare, with some public TCRs found in many donors. In vitro checks showed that a few CMV-associated chains really do target CMV antigens.

Deletions cut 5 bases from V and 0 bases from J, with 7 bases between. Germline loops: CDR1 KGHSH, CDR2 LQKENI. The length of the CDR3 is 14 residues. TCRdb's table, derived via immunoSEQ multiplex PCR, lists solely in-frame clones and lacks some. Among more than 85,000 clones, about 95% were seen once, and the ten largest hold approximately 1%. Comment on this clone: Its cognate antigen is unknown.

The sequenced material came from PBMCs. The rearrangement links TRBV18 to TRBJ2-2; D may be TRBD2 (6 bases). The source of this sequence is a woman aged 18-29 years in good health and CMV-seronegative. The DNA of the CDR3 is TGTGCCAGCTCAACGGGAGCGAACACCGGGGAGCTGTTTTTT. Translated: CASSTGANTGELFF.